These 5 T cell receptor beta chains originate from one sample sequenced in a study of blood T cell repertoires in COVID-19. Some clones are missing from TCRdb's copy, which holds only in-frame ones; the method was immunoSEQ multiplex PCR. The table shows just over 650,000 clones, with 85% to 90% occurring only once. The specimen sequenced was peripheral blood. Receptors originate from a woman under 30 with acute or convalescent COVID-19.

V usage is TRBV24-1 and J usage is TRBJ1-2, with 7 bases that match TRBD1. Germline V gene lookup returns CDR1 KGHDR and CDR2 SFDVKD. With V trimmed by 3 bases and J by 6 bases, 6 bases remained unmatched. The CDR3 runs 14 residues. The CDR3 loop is CATSDPGQEDGYTF. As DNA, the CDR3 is TGTGCCACCAGTGATCCCGGACAGGAAGATGGCTACACCTTC.

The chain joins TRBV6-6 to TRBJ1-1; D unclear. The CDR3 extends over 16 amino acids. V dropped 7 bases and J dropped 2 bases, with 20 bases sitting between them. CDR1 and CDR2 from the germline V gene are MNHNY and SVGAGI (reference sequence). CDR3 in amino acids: CASIHPAHTINTEAFF. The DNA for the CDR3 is TGTGCCAGCATCCACCCCGCCCACACAATAAACACTGAAGCTTTCTTT.

The CDR3 region has the DNA TGTGCCAGCAGCGTAGTAGGCGGGGGTTGGTACAATGAGCAGTTCTTC. Residues: CASSVVGGGWYNEQFF. The gene calls are TRBV9 and TRBJ2-1; 7 bases are a match to TRBD2. Losses at the gene ends were 0 bases for V and 4 bases for J; bases not matched to a gene: 7. This CDR3 region has 16 residues. Germline V gene lookup returns CDR1 SGDLS and CDR2 YYNGEE.

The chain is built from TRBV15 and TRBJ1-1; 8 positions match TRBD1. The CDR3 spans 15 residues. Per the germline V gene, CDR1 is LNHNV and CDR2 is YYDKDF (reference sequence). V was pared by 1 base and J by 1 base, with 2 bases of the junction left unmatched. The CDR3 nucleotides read TGTGCCACCAGCAGAGCAACAGGGGGGAACACTGAAGCTTTCTTT. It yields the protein CATSRATGGNTEAFF.

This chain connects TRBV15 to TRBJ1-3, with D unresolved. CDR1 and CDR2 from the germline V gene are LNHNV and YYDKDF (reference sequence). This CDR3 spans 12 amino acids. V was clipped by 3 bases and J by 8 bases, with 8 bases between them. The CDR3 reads CATSRAGDTIYF. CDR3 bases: TGTGCCACCAGCAGGGCCGGGGACACCATATATTTT.